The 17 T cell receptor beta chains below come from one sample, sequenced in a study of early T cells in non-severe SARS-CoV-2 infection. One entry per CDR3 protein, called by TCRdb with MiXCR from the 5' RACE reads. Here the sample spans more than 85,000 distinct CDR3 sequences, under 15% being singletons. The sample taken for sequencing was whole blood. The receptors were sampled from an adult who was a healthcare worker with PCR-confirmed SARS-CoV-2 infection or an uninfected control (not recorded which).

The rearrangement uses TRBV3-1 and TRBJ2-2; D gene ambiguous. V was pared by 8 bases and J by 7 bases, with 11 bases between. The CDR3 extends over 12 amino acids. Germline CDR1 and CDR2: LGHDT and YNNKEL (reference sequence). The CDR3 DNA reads TGTGCCAGCGCCCAAGGCGGCGGGGAGCTGTTTTTT. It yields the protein CASAQGGGELFF. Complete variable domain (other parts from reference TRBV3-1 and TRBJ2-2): DTAVSQTPKYLVTQMGNDKSIKCEQNLGHDTMYWYKQDSKKFLKIMFSYNNKELIINETVPNRFSPKSPDKAHLNLHINSLELGDSAVYFCASAQGGGELFFGEGSRLTVL.

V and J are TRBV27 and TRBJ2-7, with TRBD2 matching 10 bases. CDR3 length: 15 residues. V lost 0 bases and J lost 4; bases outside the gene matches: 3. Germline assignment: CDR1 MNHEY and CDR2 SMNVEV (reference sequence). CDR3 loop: CASSLSLAGIYEQYF. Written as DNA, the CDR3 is TGTGCCAGCAGTTTATCACTAGCGGGGATTTACGAGCAGTACTTC.

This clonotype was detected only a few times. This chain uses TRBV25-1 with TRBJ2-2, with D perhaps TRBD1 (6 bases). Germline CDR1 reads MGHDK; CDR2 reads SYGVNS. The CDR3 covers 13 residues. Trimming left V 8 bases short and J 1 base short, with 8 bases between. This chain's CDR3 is CASGGQNTGELFF. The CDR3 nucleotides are TGTGCCAGCGGGGGACAGAACACCGGGGAGCTGTTTTTT.

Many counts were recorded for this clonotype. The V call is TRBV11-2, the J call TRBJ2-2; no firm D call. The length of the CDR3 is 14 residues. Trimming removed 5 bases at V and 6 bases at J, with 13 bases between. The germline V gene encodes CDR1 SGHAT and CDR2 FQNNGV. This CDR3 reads CASSVELSAGELFF. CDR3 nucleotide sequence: TGTGCCAGCAGCGTCGAGCTATCCGCCGGGGAGCTGTTTTTT.

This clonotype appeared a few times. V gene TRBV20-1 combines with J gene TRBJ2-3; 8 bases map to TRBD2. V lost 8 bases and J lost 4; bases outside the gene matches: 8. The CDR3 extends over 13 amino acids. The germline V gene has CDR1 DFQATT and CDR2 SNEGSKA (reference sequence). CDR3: CSPLAGGADTQYF. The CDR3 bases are TGCAGTCCTCTAGCGGGTGGGGCAGATACGCAGTATTTT.

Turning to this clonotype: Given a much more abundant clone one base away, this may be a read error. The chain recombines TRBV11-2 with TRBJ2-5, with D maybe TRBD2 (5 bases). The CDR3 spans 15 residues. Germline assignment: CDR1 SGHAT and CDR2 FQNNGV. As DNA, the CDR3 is TGTGCCAGCAGCTCACCCGGCGGCGGAGCGGAGACCCAGTGCTTC. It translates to CASSSPGGGAETQCF.

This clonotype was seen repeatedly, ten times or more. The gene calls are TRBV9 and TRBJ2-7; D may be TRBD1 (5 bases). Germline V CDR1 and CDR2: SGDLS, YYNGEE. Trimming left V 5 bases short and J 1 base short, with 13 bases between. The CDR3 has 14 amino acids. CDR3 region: CASSADIFSYEQYF. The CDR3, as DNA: TGTGCCAGCAGTGCGGACATTTTTTCCTACGAGCAGTACTTC.

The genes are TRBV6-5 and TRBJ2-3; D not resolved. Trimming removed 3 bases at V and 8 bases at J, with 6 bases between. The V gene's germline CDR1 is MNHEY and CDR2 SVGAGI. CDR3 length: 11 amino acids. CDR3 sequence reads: CASSYRATQYF. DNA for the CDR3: TGTGCCAGCAGTTATAGGGCTACGCAGTATTTT.

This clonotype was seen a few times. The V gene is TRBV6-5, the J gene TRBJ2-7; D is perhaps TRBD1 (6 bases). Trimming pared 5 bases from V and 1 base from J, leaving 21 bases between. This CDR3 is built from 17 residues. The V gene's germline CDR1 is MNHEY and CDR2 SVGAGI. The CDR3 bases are TGTGCCAGCAGTCCAAAATCCCCCTCAACAGGGTCCTACGAGCAGTACTTC. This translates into CASSPKSPSTGSYEQYF.

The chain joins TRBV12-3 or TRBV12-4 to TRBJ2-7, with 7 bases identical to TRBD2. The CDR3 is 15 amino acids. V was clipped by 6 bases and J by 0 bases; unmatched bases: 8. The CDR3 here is CASSGGGRASYEQYF. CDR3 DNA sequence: TGTGCCAGCAGCGGCGGGGGAAGAGCCTCCTACGAGCAGTACTTC.

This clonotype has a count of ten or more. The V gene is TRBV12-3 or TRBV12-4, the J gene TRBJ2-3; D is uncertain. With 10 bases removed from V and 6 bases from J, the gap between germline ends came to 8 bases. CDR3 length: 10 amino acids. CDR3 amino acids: CATRRDTQYF. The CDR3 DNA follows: TGTGCCACCCGGCGGGATACGCAGTATTTT.

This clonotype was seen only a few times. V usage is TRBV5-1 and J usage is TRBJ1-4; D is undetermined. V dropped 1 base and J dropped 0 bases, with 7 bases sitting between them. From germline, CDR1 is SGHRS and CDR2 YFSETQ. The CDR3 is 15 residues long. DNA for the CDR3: TGCGCCAGCAGCTTGACCCCCGCAACTAATGAAAAACTGTTTTTT. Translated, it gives CASSLTPATNEKLFF. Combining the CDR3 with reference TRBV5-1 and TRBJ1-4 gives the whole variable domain KAGVTQTPRYLIKTRGQQVTLSCSPISGHRSVSWYQQTPGQGLQFLFEYFSETQRNKGNFPGRFSGRQFSNSRSEMNVSTLELGDSALYLCASSLTPATNEKLFFGSGTQLSVL.

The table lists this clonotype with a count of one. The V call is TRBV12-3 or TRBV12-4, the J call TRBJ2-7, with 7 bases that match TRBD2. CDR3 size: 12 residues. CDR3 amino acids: CVSGDGVYEQYF. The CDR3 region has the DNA TGTGTGAGCGGGGACGGGGTCTACGAGCAGTACTTC.

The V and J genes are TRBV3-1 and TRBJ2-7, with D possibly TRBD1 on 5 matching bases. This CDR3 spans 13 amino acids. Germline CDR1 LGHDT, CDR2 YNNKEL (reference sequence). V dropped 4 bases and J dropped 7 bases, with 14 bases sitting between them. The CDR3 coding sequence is TGTGCCAGCAGCCTGCAGGGATCGGTTGAGCAGTACTTC. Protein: CASSLQGSVEQYF.

The CDR3 DNA sequence: TGCAGCAAATTTTCGACAGGGGGTGAGCAGTTCTTC. It translates to CSKFSTGGEQFF. The chain combines TRBV29-1 with TRBJ2-1; TRBD1 agrees at 9 bases. V gave up 8 bases and J gave up 9 bases; unmatched junction bases: 8. Germline V gene sequence: CDR1 SQVTM, CDR2 ANQGSEA. The CDR3 contains 12 residues.

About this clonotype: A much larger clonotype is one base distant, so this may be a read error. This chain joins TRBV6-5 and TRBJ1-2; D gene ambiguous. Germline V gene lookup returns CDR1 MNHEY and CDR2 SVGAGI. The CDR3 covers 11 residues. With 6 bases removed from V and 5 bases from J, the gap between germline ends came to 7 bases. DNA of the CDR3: TGTGCCAGCAGCCATGGATATGGCTACACCTTC. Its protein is CASSHGYGYTF.

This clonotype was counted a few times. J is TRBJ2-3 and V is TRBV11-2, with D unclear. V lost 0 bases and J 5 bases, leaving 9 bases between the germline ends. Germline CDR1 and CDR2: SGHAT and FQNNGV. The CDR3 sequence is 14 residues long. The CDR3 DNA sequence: TGTGCCAGCAGCTTAGATCGGAATTTAGATACGCAGTATTTT. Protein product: CASSLDRNLDTQYF.